This entry features one T cell receptor beta chain sequence. As yet, its antigen is unknown. V was trimmed by 6 bases and J by 2 bases, leaving 11 bases between them. CDR3 length: 13 residues. The germline V gene has CDR1 KGHSH and CDR2 LQKENI. Original methodology: Filtering was not the same, since immunoSEQ gave junction-only sequences without quality scores. Only in-frame clones appear in the TCRdb table, and some are missing; sequencing was by immunoSEQ multiplex PCR. D and trimming were read from the DNA, whereas the V and J calls and clone size are those reported in that table. Of over 700,000 clones listed, over 55% are singletons. This sample is drawn from a study of shared clonotypes between healthy human individuals. Study-wide results and limits: Non-shared clonotypes had lower generation probabilities than those shared by all four donors. The represented genetic and exposure-history diversity was limited by the small number of donors. It was observed that 5% to 6% of naive CD4 clonotypes were shared across several donors.

The sample was memory CD4+ T cells sorted from blood. Subset meaning: CD45RA-negative fraction. The receptor comes from a woman in her twenties or thirties in good health. This rearrangement joins TRBV18 to TRBJ2-7; the D gene could be TRBD1 or TRBD2 (5 bases each). CDR3 sequence reads: CASSGDGTYEQYF. The CDR3 bases are TGTGCCAGCTCCGGGGACGGGACCTACGAGCAGTACTTC.